The rows below give T cell receptor beta chains drawn from one sample of a study of T cell responses to AZD1222 COVID-19 vaccine. Repertoires were generated with immunoSEQ multiplex PCR, while TCRdb's copy carries only in-frame clones and drops some. This sample has about 170,000 clones, with about 92% found just once. This sample comprised peripheral blood, obtained on day 0 of AZD1222 vaccination. The receptors originated from an adult in good health. Each CDR3 is given without its conserved first and last residue. Not every row has a clone size; where given, it reads once, few, many or a size class.

V: TRBV21-1; size: NA; J: TRBJ2-1; CDR3: ASYYGGTNEQF
V: TRBV30; size: NA; J: TRBJ1-3; CDR3: ACFDSSGNTIY
V: TRBV10-1; size: NA; J: TRBJ1-1; CDR3: ASRSGGNTEAF
V: TRBV5-1; size: NA; J: TRBJ1-1; CDR3: ASSSTGAEAF
V: TRBV18; size: NA; J: TRBJ2-7; CDR3: ASSPETGTGIYEQY
V: TRBV6-5; size: NA; J: TRBJ2-7; CDR3: ASRDRGEGYEQY
V: TRBV18; size: once; J: TRBJ1-4; CDR3: ASSPGLNEKLF
V: TRBV18; size: NA; J: TRBJ1-6; CDR3: ASSLQRGNSPLH
V: TRBV30; size: NA; J: TRBJ2-1; CDR3: AWILRESWGRDEQF
V: TRBV5-6; size: NA; J: TRBJ1-2; CDR3: ASSYVQGNYGYT